Below, 5 T cell receptor beta chains from the same sample are listed, as sequenced in a study of T cells expressing NK-cell markers. TCRdb re-called the 5' RACE reads; every CDR3 protein appears as one record, without DNA. The table for this sample gives hundreds of thousands of distinct CDR3 sequences. Sample: blood T cells: a sorted CD56 or NKG2C T cell subset, CD4+ or CD8+ T cells, or bulk PBMC T cells (not recorded which). These receptors were collected from a woman aged 18 to 75 in good health.

The chain employs TRBV11-2 and TRBJ1-2; no DNA is available, so the TRBD1 call from TCRdb remains unchecked. CDR3 length: 13 residues. CDR1 and CDR2 (germline): SGHAT, FQNNGV. CDR3: CASSPDRGLGYTF.

This chain joins TRBV5-1 and TRBJ2-5; there is no DNA to check the TCRdb D call of TRBD2. This CDR3 has 15 residues. Germline-derived CDR1 and CDR2 are SGHRS and YFSETQ. CDR3 sequence reads: CASSPDTGPLRTQYF.

V and J are TRBV12-3 or TRBV12-4 and TRBJ2-5; TCRdb's D call, TRBD1, is unchecked because there is no DNA. This CDR3 contains 15 residues. The chain's CDR3 is CASATKYPPTETQYF.

The CDR3 reads CASSLDGGKVNEKLFF. The chain has TRBV12-3 or TRBV12-4 and TRBJ1-4; TCRdb calls TRBD1, which cannot be checked without DNA. This CDR3 comprises 16 residues.

This chain uses TRBV20-1 with TRBJ2-2; TCRdb's D call of TRBD2 is untestable without DNA. Germline V gives CDR1 DFQATT, CDR2 SNEGSKA (reference sequence). This CDR3 has 16 residues. Here the CDR3 reads CSALPQEGWYTGELFF.